A single sample gave rise to the 18 T cell receptor beta chains below, sequenced in a study of CD8 T cells in ankylosing spondylitis. TCRdb redid the calling of the 5' RACE reads with MiXCR, one entry per CDR3 protein. The sample lists roughly 97,000 distinct CDR3 sequences; roughly 8.3% were seen once. Sequencing was performed on blood, either unsorted or a sorted T cell fraction (not recorded which). These receptors were obtained from a male donor with ankylosing spondylitis or in good health (not recorded which).

This clonotype was seen at least ten times. The rearrangement joins TRBV5-1 to TRBJ1-2; D gene ambiguous. V dropped 1 base and J dropped 4 bases, with 8 bases sitting between them. Looked up from germline, CDR1 is SGHRS and CDR2 is YFSETQ. This CDR3 is 13 amino acids long. CDR3 DNA: TGCGCCAGCAGCTTGAACAGTATCTATGGCTACACCTTC. This encodes CASSLNSIYGYTF.

The table lists this clonotype with a few counts. V usage is TRBV4-2 and J usage is TRBJ2-7; 8 bases line up with TRBD2. With 1 base clipped from V and 4 bases from J, the junction kept 6 bases outside the gene matches. The CDR3 has 15 amino acids. CDR1 and CDR2 (germline): LGHNA, YNFKEQ. The CDR3 bases are TGTGCCAGCAGCCAAGCGTATAGCGGGGCTTACGAGCAGTACTTC. It encodes CASSQAYSGAYEQYF.

This clonotype showed up many times. The CDR3 DNA is TGTGCCAGCAGCACAAACCCCGGGGGGGGAAGCGGAAAACTGTTTTTT. Its translation is CASSTNPGGGSGKLFF. The chain couples TRBV5-4 to TRBJ1-4, with D tentatively TRBD1 (5 bases). The CDR3 contains 16 residues. Between the trimmed V and J ends, which lost 4 bases and 10 bases, there was a span of 23 bases. Germline V gene sequence: CDR1 SGHNT, CDR2 YYREEE (reference sequence).

This clonotype was picked up many times. The genes are TRBV3-1 and TRBJ2-4; D gene uncertain. The CDR3 contains 16 residues. With 3 bases removed from V and 2 bases from J, the gap between germline ends came to 14 bases. Germline CDR1 is LGHDT and CDR2 is YNNKEL (reference sequence). CDR3 amino acids: CASSHGLEVTKNIQYF. The CDR3 bases are TGTGCCAGCAGCCATGGTCTCGAGGTGACCAAAAACATTCAGTACTTC.

This clonotype was detected a few times. This chain connects TRBV4-2 to TRBJ2-5; the match to TRBD2 covers 7 bases. The CDR3 is 19 residues long. J gave up 0 bases and V 2 bases, and 15 bases lay outside the gene matches. Germline V gene sequence: CDR1 LGHNA, CDR2 YNFKEQ. For the CDR3, the DNA is TGTGCCAGCAGCCAAAACGGCCCACTGGGGACTAACTACCAAGAGACCCAGTACTTC. Protein product: CASSQNGPLGTNYQETQYF.

Ten or more counts support this clonotype. The genes are TRBV19 and TRBJ1-5; possible D gene TRBD1, 6 bases. Germline V gene sequence: CDR1 LNHDA, CDR2 SQIVND (reference sequence). V dropped 9 bases and J dropped 6 bases, with 12 bases sitting between them. The CDR3 is made up of 12 amino acids. The CDR3 sequence: CASKTGLQPQHF. DNA of the CDR3: TGTGCCAGCAAAACAGGGCTTCAGCCCCAGCATTTT.

This clonotype showed up just a few times. This chain uses TRBV6-1 with TRBJ1-1, with 7 bases matching TRBD1. The germline V gene encodes CDR1 MNHNS and CDR2 SASEGT. The J segment lost 3 bases and the V segment lost 7 bases, leaving 8 bases of the junction unmatched. This CDR3 comprises 14 residues. CDR3 amino acids: CASTTTGRDTEAFF. DNA of the CDR3: TGTGCCAGCACCACGACAGGGAGGGACACTGAAGCTTTCTTT.

This clonotype was seen ten or more times. V usage is TRBV4-3 and J usage is TRBJ1-4; no firm D call. The germline V gene has CDR1 LGHNA and CDR2 YSLEER. V lost 2 bases and J lost 10, with 8 bases in between. The CDR3 is 12 amino acids. CDR3 amino acids: CASSQSMGKLFF. The CDR3 DNA reads TGCGCCAGCAGCCAATCAATGGGAAAACTGTTTTTT.

Here the CDR3 reads CASSPQKVPGNTIYF. The CDR3 DNA sequence: TGTGCCAGCTCACCACAGAAGGTACCTGGAAACACCATATATTTT. V and J are TRBV18 and TRBJ1-3; D is undetermined. The CDR3 length is 15 residues. Deletions cut 1 base from V and 2 bases from J, with 9 bases between. Germline CDR1 and CDR2: KGHSH and LQKENI.

In this sample, this clonotype turned up many times. The chain combines TRBV4-2 with TRBJ1-1; D might be TRBD1 (5 bases). The V gene's germline CDR1 is LGHNA and CDR2 YNFKEQ. The germline V and J ends were trimmed by 0 bases and 4 bases, with 15 bases remaining between them. There are 16 residues in the CDR3. The CDR3 DNA reads TGTGCCAGCAGCCAAGATGGGCAGGGAAGGGGCACTGAAGCTTTCTTT. Translated, it gives CASSQDGQGRGTEAFF.

Ten or more counts support this clonotype. This chain connects TRBV20-1 to TRBJ2-4; a possible D gene is TRBD2 (5 bases). Germline V gene sequence: CDR1 DFQATT, CDR2 SNEGSKA (reference sequence). Trimming took 0 bases from V and 0 from J, leaving 12 bases between them. CDR3 length equals 16 residues. In DNA form, the CDR3 reads TGCAGTGCTAGAGATGGACTGTTGCTAGCCAAAAACATTCAGTACTTC. It is translated as CSARDGLLLAKNIQYF.

This clonotype occurred many times. The V and J genes are TRBV2 and TRBJ1-5, with 7 bases aligning to TRBD1. The germline V gene has CDR1 SNHLY and CDR2 FYNNEI. The CDR3 covers 20 residues. The J segment lost 4 bases and the V segment lost 1 base, leaving 19 bases of the junction unmatched. The CDR3 bases are TGTGCCAGCAGTGAAGAAGGGGAGACAGGGTATTTGTTGTGGAATCAGCCCCAGCATTTT. Encoded protein: CASSEEGETGYLLWNQPQHF.

The sample holds many counts of this clonotype. This chain uses TRBV7-6 with TRBJ2-7; 8 bases map to TRBD2. V was clipped by 5 bases and J by 6 bases; unmatched bases: 12. The CDR3 consists of 15 residues. CDR1 is SGHVS, CDR2 FNYEAQ, per germline. CDR3 nucleotide sequence: TGTGCCAGCAGCCAAACTAGCGGCCAGTCCGGCGAGCAGTACTTC. This translates into CASSQTSGQSGEQYF.

This clonotype was seen ten or more times. This chain uses TRBV6-6 with TRBJ2-5; maybe TRBD2 (5 bases). The CDR3 spans 13 residues. With 6 bases removed from V and 14 bases from J, the gap between germline ends came to 22 bases. CDR1 is MNHNY and CDR2 is SVGAGI in the germline V gene (reference sequence). CDR3 coding DNA: TGTGCCAGCAGCCTTGACGGGGTGGCAACTCCTTACTTC. Protein product: CASSLDGVATPYF.

The sample holds many counts of this clonotype. The rearrangement links TRBV11-1 to TRBJ2-5; TRBD1 might be the D (6 bases). CDR1 SGHAT and CDR2 FQDESV come from the germline V gene (reference sequence). The V gene lost 3 bases and the J gene lost 1 base, with 24 bases spanning the gap. The CDR3 contains 19 residues. CDR3 region: CASSFPTRLTGQTQETQYF. DNA of the CDR3: TGTGCCAGCAGCTTTCCCACCCGACTGACAGGACAGACCCAAGAGACCCAGTACTTC.

The sample holds many counts of this clonotype. The CDR3 is CASSLQGSRNTEAFF. The CDR3, as DNA: TGTGCCAGCAGCCTTCAGGGGAGCCGGAACACTGAAGCTTTCTTT. The chain has TRBV7-2 and TRBJ1-1, with D possibly matching TRBD1 (6 bases). The germline gives CDR1 SGHTA, CDR2 FQGNSA. V dropped 5 bases and J dropped 1 base, with 14 bases sitting between them. The CDR3 is 15 amino acids.

This clonotype was seen a handful of times. The chain carries TRBV12-3 or TRBV12-4 and TRBJ1-3; D unclear. The V gene lost 5 bases and the J gene lost 2 bases, with 7 bases spanning the gap. This CDR3 is built from 13 residues. In DNA form, the CDR3 reads TGTGCCAGCAGTCCCCGGCCTGGAAACACCATATATTTT. Amino acids: CASSPRPGNTIYF.

This clonotype was seen repeatedly, ten times or more. The CDR3 coding sequence is TGTGCCAGCAGCCCACAACGGGGTCTTCCCGGTGGGGAAAAACTGTTTTTT. It yields the protein CASSPQRGLPGGEKLFF. This sequence joins TRBV7-9 and TRBJ1-4; D is uncertain. CDR1 and CDR2 from the germline V gene are SEHNR and FQNEAQ (reference sequence). Deletions cut 5 bases from V and 8 bases from J, with 24 bases between. This CDR3 region has 17 residues. The whole variable domain, remainder taken from reference TRBV7-9 and TRBJ1-4, is DTGVSQNPRHKITKRGQNVTFRCDPISEHNRLYWYRQTLGQGPEFLTYFQNEAQLEKSRLLSDRFSAERPKGSFSTLEIQRTEQGDSAMYLCASSPQRGLPGGEKLFFGSGTQLSVL.